Each of the 15 T cell receptor beta chains below was sequenced from the same sample in a study of response to subunit inactivated influenza vaccine. MiXCR was run by TCRdb on the RT-PCR reads, yielding one entry per CDR3 protein. The sample consists of about 180,000 distinct CDR3 sequences, around a tenth of them appearing once. Sequenced material: CD8+ T cells sorted from PBMCs, taken around 25 months after vaccination. These receptors all come from a man aged 50 to 75 who received an inactivated influenza vaccine.

V and J are TRBV7-6 and TRBJ1-1, with D unresolved. The germline gives CDR1 SGHVS, CDR2 FNYEAQ. Trimming left V 5 bases short and J 1 base short, with 5 bases between. This CDR3 is 12 amino acids long. The CDR3 loop is CASSGTNTEAFF. The CDR3, as DNA: TGTGCCAGCAGCGGCACGAACACTGAAGCTTTCTTT. Complete variable domain (other parts from reference TRBV7-6 and TRBJ1-1): GAGVSQSPRYKVTKRGQDVALRCDPISGHVSLYWYRQALGQGPEFLTYFNYEAQQDKSGLPNDRFSAERPEGSISTLTIQRTEQRDSAMYRCASSGTNTEAFFGQGTRLTVV.

In its sample, this clonotype was seen many times. This chain connects TRBV12-3 or TRBV12-4 to TRBJ1-5; weak D call: TRBD1 (6 bases). The CDR3 consists of 14 residues. V was pared by 8 bases and J by 3 bases, with 14 bases between. CDR3 sequence reads: CASVLGGVNQPQHF. CDR3 nucleotide sequence: TGTGCCAGCGTTCTAGGGGGTGTCAATCAGCCCCAGCATTTT.

This clonotype was seen at least ten times. V usage is TRBV29-1 and J usage is TRBJ2-7; D is undetermined. V shed 6 bases and J shed 3 bases, with 9 bases lying between them. The germline gives CDR1 SQVTM, CDR2 ANQGSEA. The CDR3 has 11 residues. The CDR3 sequence: CSVTVIYEQYF. In DNA form, the CDR3 reads TGCAGCGTGACCGTCATCTACGAGCAGTACTTC.

This clonotype has only a few counts. The chain couples TRBV24-1 to TRBJ1-1; D is unclear. Deletions cut 4 bases from V and 5 bases from J, with 7 bases between. The germline CDR1 and CDR2 sequences are KGHDR and SFDVKD. This CDR3 spans 12 amino acids. The DNA of the CDR3 is TGTGCCACCAGTGAGAAAGTTACTGAAGCTTTCTTT. This gives the protein CATSEKVTEAFF.

This clonotype was detected only a few times. This sequence joins TRBV15 and TRBJ2-7; D unresolved. In germline, CDR1 is LNHNV, CDR2 YYDKDF (reference sequence). The ends were cut back, 0 bases at V and 0 bases at J, with 15 bases in the middle. This CDR3 contains 17 residues. CDR3 nucleotide sequence: TGTGCCACCAGCAGAGATTATGGGGTACAGATCTCCTACGAGCAGTACTTC. Protein product: CATSRDYGVQISYEQYF.

The CDR3 nucleotides are TGTGCCAGCAGCTCGACGGGGGTTGGCGAGCAGTACTTC. Protein sequence: CASSSTGVGEQYF. The chain carries TRBV7-9 and TRBJ2-7, with D maybe TRBD2 (6 bases). This CDR3 is built from 13 residues. V was pared by 4 bases and J by 6 bases, with 13 bases between. The V gene's germline CDR1 is SEHNR and CDR2 FQNEAQ (reference sequence).

This clonotype has a count of ten or more. V and J are TRBV20-1 and TRBJ2-7, with D unclear. Germline assignment: CDR1 DFQATT and CDR2 SNEGSKA (reference sequence). This CDR3 comprises 14 residues. Deletions cut 0 bases from V and 0 bases from J, with 9 bases between. This chain's CDR3 is CSARDRKGSYEQYF. CDR3 bases: TGCAGTGCTAGAGATCGGAAAGGCTCCTACGAGCAGTACTTC.

This clonotype is labeled as medium-sized. The rearrangement joins TRBV29-1 to TRBJ2-7; no reliable D call. The CDR3 consists of 13 residues. CDR1 and CDR2 from the germline V gene are SQVTM and ANQGSEA. Trimming removed 7 bases at V and 2 bases at J, with 15 bases between. The CDR3 loop reads CSARAASAYEQYF. The DNA of the CDR3 is TGCAGCGCTCGAGCTGCCTCCGCCTACGAGCAGTACTTC.

This chain connects TRBV12-3 or TRBV12-4 to TRBJ2-1, with D hard to call. Trimming took off 3 bases at V and 9 bases at J, with 18 bases between the two ends. The CDR3 covers 15 residues. CDR3 loop: CASSFGPALLGEQFF. The DNA of the CDR3 is TGTGCCAGCAGTTTTGGACCGGCTCTCTTGGGTGAGCAGTTCTTC.

This clonotype has ten or more counts. The chain links TRBV6-2 or TRBV6-3 to TRBJ2-1; tentatively, D is TRBD1 or TRBD2 (5 bases each). The CDR3 contains 13 residues. Germline lookup yields CDR1 MNHEY and CDR2 SVGEGT. V shed 6 bases and J shed 6 bases, with 12 bases lying between them. The CDR3 here is CASRQGRINEQFF. CDR3 nucleotides: TGTGCCAGCAGGCAGGGACGTATCAATGAGCAGTTCTTC.

The rearrangement uses TRBV12-3 or TRBV12-4 and TRBJ2-3, with a weak D call TRBD2 (7 bases). The V gene lost 3 bases and the J gene lost 4 bases, with 14 bases spanning the gap. The CDR3 is 15 amino acids. Here the CDR3 DNA reads TGTGCCAGCAGTTTCGAAGGGAGGGGGGCAGATACGCAGTATTTT. Amino acids: CASSFEGRGADTQYF.

This clonotype occurred many times. The rearrangement joins TRBV4-3 to TRBJ1-4; perhaps TRBD1 as D (5 bases). Germline V gene data show CDR1 as LGHNA and CDR2 as YSLEER. V lost 0 bases, J lost 7 bases, and 18 bases lay in between. This CDR3 has 17 residues. CDR3: CASSQEMFGGNIEKLFF. In nucleotides, the CDR3 is TGCGCCAGCAGCCAAGAGATGTTCGGGGGTAATATTGAAAAACTGTTTTTT.

The V call is TRBV20-1, the J call TRBJ2-3; 9 bases are shared with TRBD2. The trim removed 5 bases at V and 5 bases at J, leaving 8 bases unmatched. The CDR3 loop spans 14 amino acids. The V gene's germline CDR1 is DFQATT and CDR2 SNEGSKA (reference sequence). CDR3 DNA: TGCAGTGCTTGGCGGGGGGGCCGATTAGATACGCAGTATTTT. It codes for CSAWRGGRLDTQYF.

V gene TRBV12-3 or TRBV12-4 combines with J gene TRBJ2-5; TRBD2 aligns across 13 bases. The V and J ends lost 1 base and 3 bases, in that order; junction bases with no gene match: 2. The CDR3 length is 16 residues. CDR3 loop: CASSLDGLAGEETQYF. In nucleotides, the CDR3 is TGTGCCAGCAGTTTAGACGGACTAGCGGGGGAAGAGACCCAGTACTTC.

The V and J genes are TRBV2 and TRBJ2-3, with TRBD2 identical over 10 bases. The J segment lost 3 bases and the V segment lost 3 bases, leaving 6 bases of the junction unmatched. The CDR3 has 16 amino acids. Germline assignment: CDR1 SNHLY and CDR2 FYNNEI. CDR3 sequence reads: CASSDPAGGITDTQYF. In DNA, the CDR3 is TGTGCCAGCAGTGACCCAGCGGGAGGGATTACAGATACGCAGTATTTT.